The 6 T cell receptor beta chains below were found in one sample sequenced in a study of somatic mutations in cytotoxic T cells in rheumatoid arthritis. TCRdb's copy holds only in-frame clones and misses some; the assay was immunoSEQ multiplex PCR. The table shows some 13,000 clones, with more than 75% occurring only once. The sample taken for sequencing was CD8+ T cells sorted from blood. Every receptor here comes from a middle-aged man in good health.

The sample holds one count of this clone. The same CDR3 can be traced to other DNA sequences in this sample. The chain carries TRBV7-6 and TRBJ1-2; TRBD1 matches 7 bases. The CDR3 is 14 amino acids. Germline assignment: CDR1 SGHVS and CDR2 FNYEAQ. With 1 base clipped from V and 6 bases from J, the junction kept 5 bases outside the gene matches. The DNA of the CDR3 is TGTGCCAGCAGCTTAGTCCCCCAGGGGGATGGCTACACCTTC. Protein product: CASSLVPQGDGYTF.

This chain links TRBV2 with TRBJ2-5, with 8 nucleotides matching TRBD2. Germline-derived CDR1 and CDR2 are SNHLY and FYNNEI. The junction had 9 bases not matched to a gene; V was cut back by 2 bases and J by 4 bases. This CDR3 is 16 amino acids long. CDR3 DNA: TGTGCCAGCAGTGAACTGGAGGGACTAGGTGTAGAGACCCAGTACTTC. Its translation is CASSELEGLGVETQYF. The full variable domain, rest sourced from reference TRBV2 and TRBJ2-5, is EPEVTQTPSHQVTQMGQEVILRCVPISNHLYFYWYRQILGQKVEFLVSFYNNEISEKSEIFDDQFSVERPDGSNFTLKIRSTKLEDSAMYFCASSELEGLGVETQYFGPGTRLLVL.

V is TRBV19 and J is TRBJ1-2; D gene uncertain. Trimming took off 3 bases at V and 1 base at J, with 12 bases between the two ends. CDR1 and CDR2 from the germline V gene are LNHDA and SQIVND (reference sequence). This CDR3 has 15 residues. The CDR3 nucleotides are TGTGCCAGTAGTATCGGTGGTCTGAATAACTATGGCTACACCTTC. Protein: CASSIGGLNNYGYTF.

The V call is TRBV29-1, the J call TRBJ1-5, with 8 bases matching TRBD1. Germline CDR1 and CDR2: SQVTM and ANQGSEA. With 5 bases clipped from V and 6 bases from J, the junction kept 9 bases outside the gene matches. The CDR3 sequence is 14 residues long. The CDR3 DNA follows: TGCAGCGTTCCGGGGCAGGGGGCAGGTCAGCCCCAGCATTTT. Translating it yields CSVPGQGAGQPQHF.

Concerning this clone itself: One end of the junction is discordant with germline, which a read error may explain. The rearrangement links TRBV7-2 to TRBJ1-2, with 9 positions matching TRBD1. CDR1 and CDR2 (germline): SGHTA, FQGNSA. The CDR3 has 15 amino acids. CDR3 DNA sequence: TGTGCCAGCAGTTTAGCCGGGACAGGGTCGTATGGCTACACCTTC. It encodes CASSLAGTGSYGYTF.

This rearrangement joins TRBV7-6 to TRBJ2-2; a weak D match, TRBD2 (7 bases). CDR1 and CDR2 (germline): SGHVS, FNYEAQ. The CDR3 consists of 13 residues. V lost 8 bases to trimming and J lost 7 bases, with 14 bases between them. CDR3 protein: CASLARGGGELFF. The CDR3 nucleotides are TGTGCCAGCCTGGCGAGGGGGGGCGGGGAGCTGTTTTTT.